The T cell receptor beta chain described here comes from a study of T-cell reconstitution after alpha-beta-depleted transplantation in children. As it was prepared, the TCRbeta library received unique molecular identifiers. TCRdb re-derived calls from the PCR reads in MiXCR, one entry per CDR3 protein. The table records about 690,000 distinct CDR3 sequences, around 16% of them present only once. Trimming removed 0 bases from V and 4 bases from J, with 9 bases in between. Germline lookup yields CDR1 SGHVT and CDR2 SQSDAQ. There are 14 residues in the CDR3. Sequences were derived from PBMCs from the stem cell graft donor, sampled from the stem cell graft. The receptor was derived from a human donor who donated a stem cell graft to a child with acute myeloid leukemia. V is TRBV7-4 and J is TRBJ2-5; no definite D call. DNA of the CDR3: TGTGCCAGCAGCTTAGCGTCAGTGGGAGAGACCCAGTACTTC. It translates to CASSLASVGETQYF.